This is a list of T cell receptor beta chains from one sample in a study of blood T cell repertoires in COVID-19. Some clones are missing from TCRdb's copy, which holds only in-frame ones; the method was immunoSEQ multiplex PCR. The table shows 170,000 or so clones, with 80% occurring only once. Sequenced material: peripheral blood. These receptors were collected from a man between 65 and 85 years old with active or convalescent COVID-19. CDR3s include the opening cysteine and the closing phenylalanine or tryptophan. The order of the fields is J gene, V gene, clone size, CDR3 length, D gene, CDR3 DNA, CDR3 protein. D genes are given only for firm matches. Rows give clone size only sometimes, using once, few, many, or a class for an expanded clone.

TRBJ1-1 TRBV18 NA 16 TRBD1 TGTGCCAGCTCACCACAAGGGACAGGAAGAGGGACTGAAGCTTTCTTT CASSPQGTGRGTEAFF
TRBJ2-1 TRBV9 NA 18 TRBD2 TGTGCCAGCAGCGTGGCTAGCGGGGGCCTTAGCTCCTACAATGAGCAGTTCTTC CASSVASGGLSSYNEQFF
TRBJ1-1 TRBV5-4 NA 15 NA TGTGCCAGCAGCTCACCAGGGCAGGGTGGCACTGAAGCTTTCTTT CASSSPGQGGTEAFF
TRBJ1-5 TRBV11-2 NA 13 NA TGTGCCAGCAGTGGACAGCAAAATCAGCCCCAGCATTTT CASSGQQNQPQHF
TRBJ2-7 TRBV10-1 few 18 TRBD2 TGCGCCAGCAGTGACGGATCCTCGTTAGCGGGACGAGGCTACGAGCAGTACTTC CASSDGSSLAGRGYEQYF
TRBJ1-1 TRBV6-4 NA 13 NA TGTGCAGATCTAAGGAGGCATCACACTGAAGCTTTCTTT CADLRRHHTEAFF
TRBJ2-3 TRBV5-8 NA 15 NA TGTGCCAGCAGCCAGGGGGGCCTAACTCCAGATACGCAGTATTTT CASSQGGLTPDTQYF
TRBJ1-2 TRBV6-5 NA 14 TRBD1 TGTGCCAGCAGTAAGCCGGGACAGGAAAATGGCTACACCTTC CASSKPGQENGYTF
TRBJ1-2 TRBV6-5 once 15 NA TGTGCCAGCAGTTACTCGCTGGGGGGGGAAGGAGGCTACACCTTC CASSYSLGGEGGYTF
TRBJ1-1 TRBV6-5 NA 14 NA TGTGCCAGCAGGACCTCCGACAGGAACACTGAAGCTTTCTTT CASRTSDRNTEAFF
TRBJ2-7 TRBV6-5 NA 15 NA TGTGCCAGCAGCCGCGACAGAGACGCCGCCTACGAGCAGTACTTC CASSRDRDAAYEQYF
TRBJ2-1 TRBV6-5 NA 12 NA TGTGCCAGCAGTACAGGATTCAATGAGCAGTTCTTC CASSTGFNEQFF
TRBJ1-2 TRBV7-9 few 13 NA TGTGCCAGCAGCTTGATAGCGTTGGATCGCTACACCTTC CASSLIALDRYTF
TRBJ2-7 TRBV6-5 few 13 NA TGTGCCAGCAGTTATAGAAGGGGCTACGAGCAGTACTTC CASSYRRGYEQYF
TRBJ2-1 TRBV5-6 NA 14 TRBD2 TGTGCCAGCAGCTGGTCGGGGGGAGGCTATGAGCAGTTCTTC CASSWSGGGYEQFF
TRBJ2-7 TRBV4-2 NA 16 TRBD2 TGTGCCAGCAGCATGGGACTAGCGGGGGTGGGGTACGAGCAGTACTTC CASSMGLAGVGYEQYF
TRBJ1-2 TRBV23-1 NA 15 NA TGCGCCAGCAGCCCCAAAGGGTACTCACAGGCAGGCTACACCTTC CASSPKGYSQAGYTF
TRBJ1-1 TRBV5-1 NA 15 NA TGCGCCAGCAGCTTGGGCCAGGCCCAGGTCACTGAAGCTTTCTTT CASSLGQAQVTEAFF
TRBJ2-5 TRBV3-1/TRBV3-2 NA 16 NA TGTGCCAGCAGCCAAGTATCAGGGCTAGGGCAAGAGACCCAGTACTTC CASSQVSGLGQETQYF
TRBJ2-1 TRBV5-5 NA 16 TRBD2 TGTGCCAGCAGCTTTCAAGCGGGGAGCTCCTACAATGAGCAGTTCTTC CASSFQAGSSYNEQFF
TRBJ2-3 TRBV5-1 NA 16 NA TGCGCCAGCAGCTTGGAGGTTAGCGGAAGCACAGATACGCAGTATTTT CASSLEVSGSTDTQYF
TRBJ1-2 TRBV19 NA 16 NA TGTGCCAGTAGTACCCGGAGTGGGGGGGACAACTATGGCTACACCTTC CASSTRSGGDNYGYTF
TRBJ2-7 TRBV5-6 NA 17 TRBD2 TGTGCCAGCAGCTCATATAACCCGGGACTAGTCTACTACGAGCAGTACTTC CASSSYNPGLVYYEQYF
TRBJ1-1 TRBV6-5 NA 13 TRBD1 TGTGCCAGCCTTCTCTCGGGACAGCTCGAAGCTTTCTTT CASLLSGQLEAFF
TRBJ2-6 TRBV10-1 NA 14 NA TGCGCCAGCAGCGATAGCTCTGGGGCCAACGTCCTGACTTTC CASSDSSGANVLTF
TRBJ1-1 TRBV6-5 NA 14 NA TGTGCCAGCAGACGACAGGTGGGCGGCACTGAAGCTTTCTTT CASRRQVGGTEAFF
TRBJ1-1 TRBV9 NA 14 NA TGTGCCAGCAGCCCCCGTGGGGCTTCCACTGAAGCTTTCTTT CASSPRGASTEAFF
TRBJ1-2 TRBV2 NA 13 NA TGTGCCAGCAGTGAGGAGCCTCTCTATGGCTACACCTTC CASSEEPLYGYTF
TRBJ1-5 TRBV4-1 few 15 NA TGCGCCAGCAGCCAAGATACATATAGCAATCAGCCCCAGCATTTT CASSQDTYSNQPQHF
TRBJ1-1 TRBV12-5 NA 13 NA TGTGCTAGTGGTTTGGGCAGGGGTTCTGAAGCTTTCTTT CASGLGRGSEAFF
TRBJ2-5 TRBV7-2 once 16 TRBD2 TGTGCCAGCCAAACCCAACTAGCGGGGGGGCGCGAGACCCAGTACTTC CASQTQLAGGRETQYF
TRBJ2-1 TRBV5-5 NA 15 TRBD1 TGTGCCAGCAGCTTGCAACAGGGGATTTACAATGAGCAGTTCTTC CASSLQQGIYNEQFF
TRBJ2-7 TRBV10-3 few 15 TRBD1 TGTGCCATCAGGGAGGACAGGGGGCTTTCCTACGAGCAGTACTTC CAIREDRGLSYEQYF
TRBJ2-1 TRBV19 NA 18 TRBD1 TGTGCCAGTAGTACAACCGGGCCAGGGACAGGGGGCCTAAACAGGCAGTTCTTC CASSTTGPGTGGLNRQFF
TRBJ2-3 TRBV6-1 NA 16 TRBD1 TGTGCCAGCAGTGGGTTAGGGGGCGGGAGCACAGATACGCAGTATTTT CASSGLGGGSTDTQYF
TRBJ2-1 TRBV11-2 few 16 TRBD2 TGTGCCAGCAGCTTAGATCGAGCGGGGGCCCCGAATGAGCAGTTCTTC CASSLDRAGAPNEQFF
TRBJ2-7 TRBV5-4 NA 15 NA TGTGCCAGCAGCTCCGTATTAGACAGCTCCTACGAGCAGTACTTC CASSSVLDSSYEQYF
TRBJ1-1 TRBV6-5 NA 13 TRBD1 TGTGCCAGCAGGACAGGGGAGAACTCGGAAGCTTTCTTT CASRTGENSEAFF
TRBJ2-6 TRBV11-2 NA 13 NA TGTGCCAGCAGCTTAGACGGCGGGGGCCCAAGAACTTTC CASSLDGGGPRTF
TRBJ2-5 TRBV4-1 NA 17 TRBD2 TGCGCCAGCAGCCAAGTAAAACTAGCGCTTATACAAGAGACCCAGTACTTC CASSQVKLALIQETQYF
TRBJ1-1 TRBV19 NA 12 NA TGTGCCAGTAGTTCCCAAGGGGGTGAAGCTTTCTTT CASSSQGGEAFF
TRBJ1-2 TRBV7-9 NA 14 TRBD1 TGTGCCAGCAGCTTAGGACGGGACAGCGTTGGCTACACCTTC CASSLGRDSVGYTF